The clone carrying this T cell receptor (beta chain) occurred many times. These data belong to a study of T-cell reconstitution after alpha-beta-depleted transplantation in children. A TCRbeta library incorporating unique molecular identifiers was prepared. Via MiXCR, TCRdb re-called the PCR reads, giving one row per CDR3 protein. The data show approximately 200,000 distinct CDR3 sequences, roughly 14% seen once. The CDR3 is 14 residues long. Germline trimming cut 5 bases from V and 4 bases from J; bases unmatched to any gene: 7. The chain couples TRBV12-3 or TRBV12-4 to TRBJ2-5, with TRBD1 matching 7 bases. The sequence derives from a human donor who donated a stem cell graft to a child with acute lymphoblastic leukemia. The sample here was PBMCs from the stem cell graft donor, taken from the stem cell graft. CDR3 loop: CASSLLHRGETQYF. The CDR3 coding sequence is TGTGCCAGCAGTCTGTTGCACAGGGGAGAGACCCAGTACTTC.